This T cell receptor (beta chain) emerged from a study of blood T cell repertoires in COVID-19 (TCRdb year 2020). For context, the study as a whole: The collaborator samples originated in the United States, Italy and Spain and spanned the acute and convalescent phases of COVID-19. The material from the prospective study consisted of cDNA or gDNA derived from T cells, B-cell-depleted T cells, or PBMCs. Where HLA class I and class II types were available, the types were taken from metadata supplied by the sample provider, not from assay-based typing. A freely available public database, intended as a resource for researchers studying the immune response to SARS-CoV-2, is where the repertoires were released. The samples were drawn from two sources: the first 160 participants of the ongoing ImmuneRACE study, and approximately 1,300 subjects contributed by 6 global collaborators. Sample metadata almost always included a de-identified subject ID, COVID-19 status, age in years and sex. The dataset comprised deeply sampled blood TCRbeta repertoires from subjects exposed to, actively infected with, or recovered from COVID-19. Paper-wide results and their limitations: The amount of clinical and demographic metadata varied by source and participant and was provided uncurated.

The cysteine opens and the phenylalanine closes a CDR3 of 14 amino acids. The kept DNA is CDR3 alone, 42 bases in frame from the first base. The germline V gene yields SGHRS for CDR1 and YFSETQ for CDR2. The germline V end is reduced by 3 bases and the J end by 6 bases; junction bases left unmatched: 3. A word on this clone: Its antigen remains undetermined. Within one base of it there is no much larger clone, and no base qualities were kept.

In the prospective study, participants were roughly 18 to 95 years old, resided in approximately 22 geographic areas of the United States, and were enrolled through a virtual design. In the prospective study, participants were assigned to cohorts based on the clinical history participants reported in a screening survey and a study questionnaire. Recovered participants in ImmuneRACE Cohort 3 were defined by two consecutive negative NP/OP PCR tests, clearance by a healthcare professional, or resolution of symptoms. Each participant in the prospective study had whole blood, serum and a nasopharyngeal or oropharyngeal swab collected by mobile phlebotomists. Participants in the prospective study had the option to provide additional blood draws and questionnaires over an approximately 2-month period. Prospective study blood samples were shipped either frozen or at room temperature before DNA extraction.

TCRbeta CDR3 regions were amplified from genomic DNA by means of the immunoSEQ Assay, a bias-controlled multiplex PCR. Per the authors' processing: Within the assay, amplification of reference gene primers was used to estimate how many nucleated cells each sample contained. To quantify the absolute abundance of each unique TCRbeta CDR3 rearrangement, sequence reads were collapsed and filtered. For each sample, productive Simpson clonality was calculated as the square root of Simpson's diversity index over productive rearrangements. This immuneACCESS table, as held by TCRdb, lists in-frame sequences with V and J called but not all clones. Of the missing ones, under half trace to an unresolved V gene in checked studies; the others have no known cause. The V and J calls and clone size were taken over from that table, and D and trimming were inferred from the DNA. This sample lists approximately 150,000 clones; approximately 80% were detected once. The ten largest make up less than 6% of the sample.

The sample comprised PBMCs or T cells enriched from blood (not recorded which). This clonotype was sampled from a man in his forties who had recovered from COVID-19. The chain joins TRBV5-1 to TRBJ1-2, and TRBD1 aligns with 12 junction nucleotides. The nucleotide sequence reads as follows: TGCGCCAGCAGCTGGGGGACAGGGGGCGATGGCTACACCTTC. It translates to CASSWGTGGDGYTF.